The 24 T cell receptor beta chains given below trace back to one sample, sequenced in a study of shared T cell receptors in the human thymus. Data came from immunoSEQ multiplex PCR; TCRdb stores just in-frame clones and leaves some out. Of a few hundred thousand clones in the sample, 95% were seen once. Material for sequencing was thymocytes. The origin of the receptors is a human donor.

The rearrangement uses TRBV6-6 and TRBJ1-4, with D hard to call. Deletions cut 7 bases from V and 6 bases from J, with 6 bases between. The CDR3 has 11 residues. CDR1 MNHNY and CDR2 SVGAGI come from the germline V gene (reference sequence). The CDR3 DNA reads TGTGCCAGCACTCGTGATGAAAAACTGTTTTTT. It encodes CASTRDEKLFF.

The chain has TRBV28 and TRBJ1-1; TRBD1 matches at 7 bases. Germline V gene data show CDR1 as MDHEN and CDR2 as SYDVKM. This CDR3 spans 16 amino acids. Trimming removed 5 bases from V and 1 base from J; junction bases left unmatched: 10. CDR3 DNA: TGTGCCAGCAGTCATACAGGGGCCCGGGGGAACACTGAAGCTTTCTTT. Translating gives CASSHTGARGNTEAFF. Drawing the rest from reference TRBV28 and TRBJ1-1, the complete variable domain is DVKVTQSSRYLVKRTGEKVFLECVQDMDHENMFWYRQDPGLGLRLIYFSYDVKMKEKGDIPEGYSVSREKKERFSLILESASTNQTSMYLCASSHTGARGNTEAFFGQGTRLTVV.

J is TRBJ1-5 and V is TRBV28, with 10 positions matching TRBD1. There are 16 residues in the CDR3. Germline assignment: CDR1 MDHEN and CDR2 SYDVKM. Trimming cost V 2 bases and J 6 bases; bases outside gene matches: 7. CDR3 amino acids: CASSLVTGGDVQPQHF. The CDR3, as DNA: TGTGCCAGCAGTTTAGTGACAGGGGGCGATGTTCAGCCCCAGCATTTT.

V usage is TRBV28 and J usage is TRBJ1-1; no reliable D call. The CDR3 loop spans 13 amino acids. CDR1 MDHEN and CDR2 SYDVKM come from the germline V gene. With 6 bases removed from V and 3 bases from J, the gap between germline ends came to 11 bases. The chain's CDR3 is CASSREVHTEAFF. The CDR3 nucleotides read TGTGCCAGCAGCCGGGAGGTGCACACTGAAGCTTTCTTT. Looking up the rest from reference TRBV28 and TRBJ1-1 gives the full variable domain: DVKVTQSSRYLVKRTGEKVFLECVQDMDHENMFWYRQDPGLGLRLIYFSYDVKMKEKGDIPEGYSVSREKKERFSLILESASTNQTSMYLCASSREVHTEAFFGQGTRLTVV.

The chain links TRBV5-6 to TRBJ2-7; 9 bases align to TRBD2. Germline trimming cut 2 bases from V and 5 bases from J; bases unmatched to any gene: 8. The CDR3 is made up of 15 amino acids. Germline V lookup: CDR1 SGHDT, CDR2 YYEEEE. The CDR3 DNA follows: TGTGCCAGCAGCTTTTGCGGGAGGGCTGGGAACGAGCAGTACTTC. Amino acid sequence: CASSFCGRAGNEQYF.

V and J are TRBV29-1 and TRBJ1-2, with D possibly being TRBD1 (5 bases). Germline V gene sequence: CDR1 SQVTM, CDR2 ANQGSEA. The CDR3 extends over 12 amino acids. Trimming left V 4 bases short and J 3 bases short, with 9 bases between. This chain's CDR3 is CSVGATDYGYTF. In nucleotides, the CDR3 is TGCAGCGTTGGCGCGACAGACTATGGCTACACCTTC.

This clone was detected a few times. This sequence joins TRBV10-3 and TRBJ1-4; possible D gene TRBD1, 5 bases. The CDR3 extends over 13 amino acids. V was cut by 9 bases and J by 5 bases, with 13 bases left in between. Germline V lookup: CDR1 ENHRY, CDR2 SYGVKD. CDR3 sequence reads: CAISGRPNEKLFF. The CDR3 bases are TGTGCCATTTCGGGACGCCCGAATGAAAAACTGTTTTTT.

On this clone itself: Given the absence of the conserved phenylalanine or tryptophan at the CDR3 end, a read error is likely. Because the CDR3's place on the DNA is in doubt, the DNA is left out and the CDR3 is given as listed by TCRdb. This chain joins TRBV25-1 and TRBJ2-7. Germline V lookup: CDR1 MGHDK, CDR2 SYGVNS. The CDR3 spans 10 amino acids, including both terminal residues. This chain's CDR3 is CASKSGPLGQ.

The CDR3 region is CASSEYSWQSYEQYF. CDR3 nucleotide sequence: TGTGCCAGCAGTGAATATAGTTGGCAGTCCTACGAGCAGTACTTC. V is TRBV6-1 and J is TRBJ2-7; D unresolved. Germline loops: CDR1 MNHNS, CDR2 SASEGT. Trimming removed 2 bases at V and 1 base at J, with 12 bases between. The length of the CDR3 is 15 residues.

V and J are TRBV25-1 and TRBJ1-1; D uncertain. Deletions cut 3 bases from V and 4 bases from J, with 12 bases between. CDR3 length: 14 residues. Germline loops: CDR1 MGHDK, CDR2 SYGVNS. In DNA form, the CDR3 reads TGTGCCAGCAGTGAGGGTGGACTCGGCACTGAAGCTTTCTTT. It codes for CASSEGGLGTEAFF.

The chain couples TRBV28 to TRBJ1-1; TRBD1 aligns across 7 bases. V was clipped by 8 bases and J by 4 bases; unmatched bases: 13. This CDR3 spans 15 amino acids. Germline CDR1 reads MDHEN; CDR2 reads SYDVKM. CDR3 residues: CASPRGQDNGTEAFF. CDR3 coding DNA: TGTGCCAGCCCACGCGGACAGGACAACGGCACTGAAGCTTTCTTT.

V is TRBV7-9 and J is TRBJ2-7; D is uncertain. The germline V and J ends were trimmed by 2 bases and 6 bases, with 20 bases remaining between them. This CDR3 has 16 amino acids. CDR1 and CDR2 (germline): SEHNR, FQNEAQ (reference sequence). The CDR3 spells CASSLLDKTRPSEQYF. CDR3 sequence (DNA): TGTGCCAGCAGCTTACTTGACAAGACCCGTCCCTCCGAGCAGTACTTC.

The CDR3 DNA is TGTGCCAGCAGTTACTCCGGGACTGACTCCTACGAGCAGTACTTC. It encodes CASSYSGTDSYEQYF. The chain combines TRBV6-5 with TRBJ2-7, with D perhaps TRBD2 (6 bases). CDR3 length: 15 amino acids. Germline loops: CDR1 MNHEY, CDR2 SVGAGI. Trimming pared 0 bases from V and 0 bases from J, leaving 9 bases between.

The chain couples TRBV7-6 to TRBJ1-4; possible D gene TRBD1, 5 bases. Germline V lookup: CDR1 SGHVS, CDR2 FNYEAQ. Trimming stripped 8 bases from V and 8 bases from J, with 15 bases between. The CDR3 extends over 13 amino acids. Here the CDR3 DNA reads TGTGCCAGCGGCCGGGACTTTGAGGAAAAACTGTTTTTT. Translating it yields CASGRDFEEKLFF.

This clone appeared once. The rearrangement uses TRBV2 and TRBJ2-5; 7 bases line up with TRBD1. With 8 bases clipped from V and 5 bases from J, the junction kept 5 bases outside the gene matches. The germline gives CDR1 SNHLY, CDR2 FYNNEI. The CDR3 runs to 12 residues. CDR3 protein: CASGQAWETQYF. The CDR3 DNA reads as TGTGCCAGCGGACAGGCGTGGGAGACCCAGTACTTC.

V and J are TRBV12-5 and TRBJ1-1; D gene ambiguous. The germline CDR1 and CDR2 sequences are LGHNT and FRNRAP. The CDR3 sequence is 14 residues long. The V end was cut by 2 bases, the J end by 6 bases, with 13 bases between. For the CDR3, the DNA is TGTGCTAGTGGTTTGCGCCCCTATTGCGCTGAAGCTTTCTTT. Its protein product is CASGLRPYCAEAFF.

V is TRBV14 and J is TRBJ2-5, with TRBD1 as a possible D gene (6 bases). This CDR3 contains 16 residues. V was shortened by 0 bases and J by 8 bases, with 19 bases between the two germline ends. The germline V gene has CDR1 SGHDN and CDR2 FVKESK. CDR3 nucleotides: TGTGCCAGCAGCCAAGATTCACCAGGGGCTCCAGGAACCCAGTACTTC. Protein: CASSQDSPGAPGTQYF.

V and J are TRBV19 and TRBJ1-5; no clear D. Trimming took off 4 bases at V and 3 bases at J, with 4 bases between the two ends. CDR3 size: 12 residues. The germline V gene has CDR1 LNHDA and CDR2 SQIVND (reference sequence). The CDR3 protein is CASSTLNQPQHF. CDR3 DNA: TGTGCCAGTAGTACTCTCAATCAGCCCCAGCATTTT.

J is TRBJ1-1 and V is TRBV28; a possible D gene is TRBD1 (5 bases). The CDR3 spans 15 residues. Deletions cut 3 bases from V and 4 bases from J, with 15 bases between. Germline V CDR1 and CDR2: MDHEN, SYDVKM. The CDR3 DNA is TGTGCCAGCAGTTTTGGGGCCGCGTCGGCCACTGAAGCTTTCTTT. Protein sequence: CASSFGAASATEAFF.

In this sample, this clone turned up once. The chain is built from TRBV28 and TRBJ2-1; D gene unclear. The V and J ends lost 2 bases and 2 bases respectively, with 13 bases between them. In germline, CDR1 is MDHEN, CDR2 SYDVKM. The CDR3 is 16 residues long. In DNA form, the CDR3 reads TGTGCCAGCAGTTTAGACCGCCCCCAGCCCTACAATGAGCAGTTCTTC. Residues: CASSLDRPQPYNEQFF.

The chain joins TRBV5-6 to TRBJ1-2, with D perhaps TRBD1 (5 bases). This CDR3 is built from 19 residues. V lost 4 bases and J 5 bases, leaving 30 bases between the germline ends. Germline lookup yields CDR1 SGHDT and CDR2 YYEEEE. As DNA, the CDR3 is TGTGCCAGCAGCCTTCCCCCCAGGGCCCTCCTTAGGCATACTTATGGCTACACCTTC. It is translated as CASSLPPRALLRHTYGYTF.

The gene calls are TRBV28 and TRBJ1-1, with unresolved D. The length of the CDR3 is 14 residues. Deletions cut 3 bases from V and 3 bases from J, with 11 bases between. The V gene's germline CDR1 is MDHEN and CDR2 SYDVKM. The CDR3 reads CASSFKGWYTEAFF. Written as DNA, the CDR3 is TGTGCCAGCAGTTTTAAGGGATGGTACACTGAAGCTTTCTTT.

V usage is TRBV5-6 and J usage is TRBJ1-4, with D unclear. Trimming stripped 1 base from V and 6 bases from J, with 10 bases between. The germline gives CDR1 SGHDT, CDR2 YYEEEE. CDR3 length: 14 residues. The CDR3 DNA reads as TGTGCCAGCAGCTTGAGGCAGAAATATGAAAAACTGTTTTTT. It specifies CASSLRQKYEKLFF.

The chain carries TRBV28 and TRBJ2-1; weak D call: TRBD1 (5 bases). Looked up from germline, CDR1 is MDHEN and CDR2 is SYDVKM. Between the trimmed V and J ends, which lost 7 bases and 2 bases, there was a span of 15 bases. The CDR3 is 15 amino acids. The CDR3 loop is CASITGFRPYNEQFF. CDR3 nucleotides: TGTGCCAGCATTACAGGTTTCCGCCCCTACAATGAGCAGTTCTTC. Variable domain in full (rest from reference TRBV28 and TRBJ2-1): DVKVTQSSRYLVKRTGEKVFLECVQDMDHENMFWYRQDPGLGLRLIYFSYDVKMKEKGDIPEGYSVSREKKERFSLILESASTNQTSMYLCASITGFRPYNEQFFGPGTRLTVL.